The 21 T cell receptor beta chains in this list originate from one sample, sequenced in a study of regulatory T cells in long-lasting Graves disease. Time point meaning: persistent/refractory GD, antithyroid drugs over 5 years with positive TRAb. The TCR library was made from RNA that had been extracted from PBMCs in TRIzol. Combining iRepertoire HTBI primers with Arm-PCR of CDR3 regions, the authors built TCR beta libraries. Using its own MiXCR run on the multiplex PCR reads, TCRdb lists one record per CDR3 protein. The table records 500,000 to 700,000 distinct CDR3 sequences, 30% of them present only once. The sequences come from peripheral blood mononuclear cells (PBMCs), collected when the disease was refractory, from a patient treated with antithyroid drugs. These receptors came from a female donor with Graves disease.

This rearrangement joins TRBV6-1 to TRBJ1-2; TRBD1 matches 7 bases. Losses at the gene ends were 6 bases for V and 2 bases for J; bases not matched to a gene: 12. The CDR3 is 16 amino acids. Germline values: CDR1 MNHNS, CDR2 SASEGT. The CDR3 sequence: CASSARGQSVNYGYTF. The CDR3 DNA follows: TGTGCCAGCAGCGCAAGGGGACAGTCGGTAAACTATGGCTACACCTTC.

This clonotype was counted a few times. The gene calls are TRBV20-1 and TRBJ2-7; 8 bases align to TRBD2. The length of the CDR3 is 15 residues. Trimming removed 1 base from V and 3 bases from J; junction bases left unmatched: 8. The germline gives CDR1 DFQATT, CDR2 SNEGSKA (reference sequence). DNA for the CDR3: TGCAGTGCTAGAGCCGGACTAGCCCTAATCTACGAGCAGTACTTC. It yields the protein CSARAGLALIYEQYF.

The chain combines TRBV20-1 with TRBJ1-5; D might be TRBD1 (5 bases). Germline V gene data show CDR1 as DFQATT and CDR2 as SNEGSKA (reference sequence). V lost 1 base and J 7 bases, leaving 17 bases between the germline ends. This CDR3 contains 15 residues. CDR3 loop: CSARVPGTMGQPQHF. CDR3 nucleotide sequence: TGCAGTGCTAGAGTCCCTGGGACCATGGGGCAGCCCCAGCATTTT.

The CDR3 region is CASSSTLGPRGLYF. The CDR3 DNA reads TGTGCCAGTAGTTCGACCCTCGGGCCCAGGGGTCTGTACTTC. The chain recombines TRBV19 with TRBJ2-7, with D possibly TRBD1 on 6 matching bases. Germline V gene sequence: CDR1 LNHDA, CDR2 SQIVND (reference sequence). The CDR3 is 14 amino acids. With 5 bases removed from V and 12 bases from J, the gap between germline ends came to 23 bases.

This clonotype was seen ten or more times. V usage is TRBV6-1 and J usage is TRBJ1-1; D is undetermined. From germline, CDR1 is MNHNS and CDR2 SASEGT. The CDR3 consists of 11 residues. V gave up 7 bases and J gave up 4 bases, with 7 bases separating them. The CDR3 sequence: CASTWGTEAFF. The DNA of the CDR3 is TGTGCCAGCACCTGGGGCACTGAAGCTTTCTTT.

CDR3 in DNA: TGTGCCACTAGCGGACAGGGAGGAGAACAGCCCCAGCATTTT. Translation: CATSGQGGEQPQHF. V and J are TRBV27 and TRBJ1-5, with 8 bases matching TRBD1. The CDR3 is made up of 14 amino acids. V was clipped by 10 bases and J by 7 bases; unmatched bases: 12. Germline CDR1 and CDR2: MNHEY and SMNVEV (reference sequence).

This clonotype was observed at least ten times. The chain carries TRBV2 and TRBJ2-7, with D perhaps TRBD2 (5 bases). Germline CDR1 is SNHLY and CDR2 is FYNNEI. Trimming took 7 bases from V and 0 from J, leaving 7 bases between them. This CDR3 comprises 12 residues. The CDR3 region is CASNRDSYEQYF. CDR3 sequence (DNA): TGTGCCAGCAATCGGGACTCCTACGAGCAGTACTTC.

The chain recombines TRBV12-3 or TRBV12-4 with TRBJ1-3, with unresolved D. The CDR3 totals 13 residues. The ends were cut back, 3 bases at V and 8 bases at J, with 11 bases in the middle. The CDR3 nucleotides read TGTGCCAGCAGTTTTAGCCTGGAGGACACCATATATTTT. Translating gives CASSFSLEDTIYF.

This chain links TRBV20-1 with TRBJ1-5, with a weak D call TRBD1 (6 bases). CDR3 length equals 18 residues. The V end lost 6 bases, the J end lost 4 bases, and 28 bases lay between the germline ends. Germline lookup yields CDR1 DFQATT and CDR2 SNEGSKA (reference sequence). As DNA, the CDR3 is TGCAGTGCCGTCTCCGGGACATTCGTTCAGGGTAAGAATCAGCCCCAGCATTTT. This sequence encodes CSAVSGTFVQGKNQPQHF.

The chain uses TRBV13 and TRBJ2-7; 7 bases line up with TRBD1. V lost 0 bases and J lost 4; bases outside the gene matches: 9. The CDR3 consists of 16 residues. Germline V gene data show CDR1 as PRHDT and CDR2 as FYEKMQ (reference sequence). CDR3 loop: CASSLGTGQSLYEQYF. In DNA form, the CDR3 reads TGTGCCAGCAGCTTAGGAACGGGACAGAGCTTATACGAGCAGTACTTC.

Remarks on this clonotype: An end of the junction differs from the germline gene, which may be a read error. The J gene is TRBJ1-5, the V gene TRBV20-1; TRBD1 might be the D (6 bases). The CDR3 totals 15 residues. Germline V gene lookup returns CDR1 DFQATT and CDR2 SNEGSKA (reference sequence). CDR3 in DNA: TGCAATGCTACCGGACAGTCTTATAGCAATCAGCCCCAGCATTTT. This translates into CNATGQSYSNQPQHF.

The table lists this clonotype with a few counts. This chain links TRBV6-1 with TRBJ2-4; tentatively, D is TRBD2 (5 bases). This CDR3 comprises 12 residues. With 6 bases removed from V and 8 bases from J, the gap between germline ends came to 11 bases. Germline V gene data show CDR1 as MNHNS and CDR2 as SASEGT. CDR3 nucleotides: TGTGCCAGCAGAACTAGAGTTGACATTCAGTACTTC. This sequence encodes CASRTRVDIQYF.

The chain is built from TRBV18 and TRBJ1-2; TRBD1 is a possible D gene (6 bases). V gave up 3 bases and J gave up 5 bases, with 13 bases separating them. CDR1 KGHSH and CDR2 LQKENI come from the germline V gene. This CDR3 comprises 14 residues. This CDR3 is CASSPSGQQYGYTF. CDR3 bases: TGTGCCAGCTCACCCTCCGGACAGCAATATGGCTACACCTTC.

The rearrangement links TRBV5-4 to TRBJ1-2; TRBD1 agrees at 10 bases. With 0 bases clipped from V and 4 bases from J, the junction kept 9 bases outside the gene matches. The CDR3 spans 17 residues. CDR1 is SGHNT, CDR2 YYREEE, per germline (reference sequence). CDR3 sequence: CASSLAGTGDHGYGYTF. CDR3 coding DNA: TGTGCCAGCAGCTTGGCGGGGACAGGGGATCATGGCTATGGCTACACCTTC.

The DNA of the CDR3 is TGTGCCAGCAGTGAATTTGGGGGGCATGAAAAACTGTTTTTT. Residues: CASSEFGGHEKLFF. The chain joins TRBV25-1 to TRBJ1-4; the D gene is possibly TRBD1 (6 bases). V was trimmed by 1 base and J by 6 bases, leaving 9 bases between them. CDR3 length: 14 residues. Germline loops: CDR1 MGHDK, CDR2 SYGVNS.

This clonotype was recorded at least ten times. The chain links TRBV13 to TRBJ1-2; tentative D call: TRBD1 (5 bases). Germline-derived CDR1 and CDR2 are PRHDT and FYEKMQ (reference sequence). The length of the CDR3 is 15 residues. V was cut by 1 base and J by 3 bases, with 12 bases left in between. CDR3 DNA: TGTGCCAGCAGCTTAGAGGACGGAGGGGACTATGGCTACACCTTC. It codes for CASSLEDGGDYGYTF. Variable domain in full (rest from reference TRBV13 and TRBJ1-2): AAGVIQSPRHLIKEKRETATLKCYPIPRHDTVYWYQQGPGQDPQFLISFYEKMQSDKGSIPDRFSAQQFSDYHSELNMSSLELGDSALYFCASSLEDGGDYGYTFGSGTRLTVV.

To note about this clonotype: One end of the junction varies from germline; a read error may be responsible. The gene calls are TRBV30 and TRBJ2-7, with a weak D call TRBD2 (6 bases). The CDR3 is 13 residues long. Germline V CDR1 and CDR2: GTSNPN, SVGIG (reference sequence). This CDR3 is CAWSAGVSYELYF. CDR3 in DNA: TGTGCCTGGAGTGCGGGAGTGTCCTACGAGCTGTACTTC.

In its sample, this clonotype was seen a few times. This sequence may be a read error, since a much larger clone differs from it by one base. The rearrangement uses TRBV2 and TRBJ1-4; D is ambiguous. The ends were cut back, 6 bases at V and 0 bases at J, with 8 bases in the middle. CDR1 and CDR2 from the germline V gene are SNHLY and FYNNEI. The CDR3 covers 14 residues. CDR3 DNA: TGTGCCAGCAGGGGCGGCGCAACTAATGAAAAACTGTTTTTT. It specifies CASRGGATNEKLFF.

The rearrangement joins TRBV28 to TRBJ2-7; the D is unclear. The CDR3 has 12 amino acids. CDR1 is MDHEN and CDR2 is SYDVKM in the germline V gene. Trimming cost V 3 bases and J 6 bases, with 9 bases left between them. CDR3 in DNA: TGTGCCAGCAGTTTTTTGAGGTCCGAGCAGTACTTC. Protein product: CASSFLRSEQYF. Full variable domain (rest looked up from reference TRBV28 and TRBJ2-7): DVKVTQSSRYLVKRTGEKVFLECVQDMDHENMFWYRQDPGLGLRLIYFSYDVKMKEKGDIPEGYSVSREKKERFSLILESASTNQTSMYLCASSFLRSEQYFGPGTRLTVT.

This clonotype was observed a handful of times. V usage is TRBV5-1 and J usage is TRBJ1-1; D remains unclear. The CDR3 length is 14 residues. Trimming took off 4 bases at V and 4 bases at J, with 14 bases between the two ends. Per the germline V gene, CDR1 is SGHRS and CDR2 is YFSETQ. In nucleotides, the CDR3 is TGCGCCAGCAGCCCATTCATAACTGGCACTGAAGCTTTCTTT. Encoded protein: CASSPFITGTEAFF. Supplemented by reference TRBV5-1 and TRBJ1-1, the full variable domain reads KAGVTQTPRYLIKTRGQQVTLSCSPISGHRSVSWYQQTPGQGLQFLFEYFSETQRNKGNFPGRFSGRQFSNSRSEMNVSTLELGDSALYLCASSPFITGTEAFFGQGTRLTVV.

Worth noting for this clonotype: A read error may explain this, as a much larger clone is one base away. The J gene is TRBJ1-2, the V gene TRBV11-2, with a tentative D call TRBD1 (5 bases). CDR1 and CDR2 from the germline V gene are SGHAT and FQNNGV. This CDR3 spans 15 amino acids. This chain's CDR3 is CASSLSRGLNYGCTF. CDR3 nucleotides: TGTGCCAGCAGCTTAAGTCGGGGGTTAAACTATGGCTGCACCTTC.